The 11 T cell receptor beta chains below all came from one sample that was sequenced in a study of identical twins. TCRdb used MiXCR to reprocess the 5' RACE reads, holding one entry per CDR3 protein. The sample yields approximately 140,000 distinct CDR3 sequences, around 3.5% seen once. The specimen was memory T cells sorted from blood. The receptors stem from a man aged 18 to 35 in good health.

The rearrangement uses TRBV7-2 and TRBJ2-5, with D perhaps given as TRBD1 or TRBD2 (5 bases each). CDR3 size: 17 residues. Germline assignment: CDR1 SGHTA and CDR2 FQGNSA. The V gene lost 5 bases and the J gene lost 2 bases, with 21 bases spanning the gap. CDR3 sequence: CASSVQGPLLSQETQYF. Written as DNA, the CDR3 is TGTGCCAGCAGCGTCCAGGGACCTCTTCTCTCTCAAGAGACCCAGTACTTC.

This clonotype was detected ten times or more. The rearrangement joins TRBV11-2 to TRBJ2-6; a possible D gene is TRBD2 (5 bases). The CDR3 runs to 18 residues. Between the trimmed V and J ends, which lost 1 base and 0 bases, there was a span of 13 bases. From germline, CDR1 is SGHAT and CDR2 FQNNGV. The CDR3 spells CASSLVSTSNSGANVLTF. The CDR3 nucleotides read TGTGCCAGCAGCTTAGTCTCTACTAGTAACTCTGGGGCCAACGTCCTGACTTTC.

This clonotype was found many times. The CDR3 sequence is CASSGLAGGPDTQYF. CDR3 in DNA: TGCGCCAGCAGCGGACTAGCGGGAGGGCCAGATACGCAGTATTTT. The rearrangement joins TRBV5-1 to TRBJ2-3, with 15 bases matching TRBD2. Germline V CDR1 and CDR2: SGHRS, YFSETQ. The J segment lost 4 bases and the V segment lost 4 bases, leaving 1 base of the junction unmatched. This CDR3 is built from 15 residues.

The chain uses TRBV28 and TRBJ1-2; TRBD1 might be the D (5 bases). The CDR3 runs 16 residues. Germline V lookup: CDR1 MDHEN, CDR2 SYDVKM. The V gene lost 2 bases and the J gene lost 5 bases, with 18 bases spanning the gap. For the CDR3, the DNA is TGTGCCAGCAGTTTAGGCACAGGACTAGCGCTTTATGGCTACACCTTC. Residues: CASSLGTGLALYGYTF.

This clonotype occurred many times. The CDR3 loop reads CASSIQGLPQHF. CDR3 nucleotides: TGTGCCAGCAGCATACAGGGGCTGCCCCAGCATTTT. The V call is TRBV5-6, the J call TRBJ1-5; the match to TRBD1 covers 7 bases. J was trimmed by 9 bases and V by 4 bases; bases with no gene match: 4. This CDR3 spans 12 amino acids. The germline V gene has CDR1 SGHDT and CDR2 YYEEEE.

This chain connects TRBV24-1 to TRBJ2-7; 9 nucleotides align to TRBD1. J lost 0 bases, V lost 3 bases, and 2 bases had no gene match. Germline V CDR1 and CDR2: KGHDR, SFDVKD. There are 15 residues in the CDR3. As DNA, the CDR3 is TGTGCCACCAGTGATGGGGACAGGGCCTCCTACGAGCAGTACTTC. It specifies CATSDGDRASYEQYF.

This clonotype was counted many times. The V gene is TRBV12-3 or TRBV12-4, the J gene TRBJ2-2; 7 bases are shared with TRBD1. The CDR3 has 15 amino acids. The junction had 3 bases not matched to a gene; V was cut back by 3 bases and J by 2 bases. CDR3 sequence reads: CASSFDRANTGELFF. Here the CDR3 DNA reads TGTGCCAGCAGTTTCGACAGGGCTAACACCGGGGAGCTGTTTTTT.

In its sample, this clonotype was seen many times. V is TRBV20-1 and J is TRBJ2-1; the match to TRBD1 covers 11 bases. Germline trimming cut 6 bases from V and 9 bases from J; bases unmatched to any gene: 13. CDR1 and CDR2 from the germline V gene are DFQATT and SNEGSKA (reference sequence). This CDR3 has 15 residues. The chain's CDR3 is CSATIPVGTGGEQFF. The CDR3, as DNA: TGCAGTGCAACGATTCCGGTCGGGACAGGGGGTGAGCAGTTCTTC.

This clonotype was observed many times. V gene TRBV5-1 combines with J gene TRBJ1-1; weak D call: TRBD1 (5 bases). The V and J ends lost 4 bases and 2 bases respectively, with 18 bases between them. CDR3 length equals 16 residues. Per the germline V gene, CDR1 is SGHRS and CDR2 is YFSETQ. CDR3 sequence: CASSRDLGTTNTEAFF. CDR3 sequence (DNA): TGCGCCAGCAGCAGGGACCTTGGGACCACAAACACTGAAGCTTTCTTT.

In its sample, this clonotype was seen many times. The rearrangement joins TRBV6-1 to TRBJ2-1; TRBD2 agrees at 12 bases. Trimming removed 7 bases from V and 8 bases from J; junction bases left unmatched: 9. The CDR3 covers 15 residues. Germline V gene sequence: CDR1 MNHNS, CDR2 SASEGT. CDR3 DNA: TGTGCCAGCAAACTAGCGGGAGGACCCCGACATGAGCAGTTCTTC. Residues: CASKLAGGPRHEQFF.

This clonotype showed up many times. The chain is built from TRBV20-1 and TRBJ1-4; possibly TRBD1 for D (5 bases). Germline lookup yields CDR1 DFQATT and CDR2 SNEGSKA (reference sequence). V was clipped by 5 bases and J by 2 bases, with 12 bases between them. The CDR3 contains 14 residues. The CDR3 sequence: CSAPPGTTNEKLFF. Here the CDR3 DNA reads TGCAGTGCTCCCCCCGGGACCACTAATGAAAAACTGTTTTTT.